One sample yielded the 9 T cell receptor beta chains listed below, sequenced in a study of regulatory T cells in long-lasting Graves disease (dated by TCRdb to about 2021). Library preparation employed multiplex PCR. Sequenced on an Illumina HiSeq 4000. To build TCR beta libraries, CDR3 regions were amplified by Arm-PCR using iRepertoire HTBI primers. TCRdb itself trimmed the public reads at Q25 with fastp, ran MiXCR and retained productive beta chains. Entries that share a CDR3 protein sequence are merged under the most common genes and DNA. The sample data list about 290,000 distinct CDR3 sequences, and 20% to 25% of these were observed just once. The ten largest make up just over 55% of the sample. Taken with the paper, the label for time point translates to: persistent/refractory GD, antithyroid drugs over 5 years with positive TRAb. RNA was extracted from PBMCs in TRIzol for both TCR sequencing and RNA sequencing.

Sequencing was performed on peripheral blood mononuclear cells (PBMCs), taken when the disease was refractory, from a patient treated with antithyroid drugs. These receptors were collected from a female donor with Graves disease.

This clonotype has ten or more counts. The CDR3 here is CAISEGPASYEQYF. The CDR3 DNA is TGTGCCATCAGTGAAGGCCCTGCCTCCTACGAGCAGTACTTC. This chain joins TRBV10-3 and TRBJ2-7, with no clear D. Germline CDR1 ENHRY, CDR2 SYGVKD. Trimming removed 3 bases from V and 0 bases from J, with 9 bases in between. The CDR3 is 14 amino acids.

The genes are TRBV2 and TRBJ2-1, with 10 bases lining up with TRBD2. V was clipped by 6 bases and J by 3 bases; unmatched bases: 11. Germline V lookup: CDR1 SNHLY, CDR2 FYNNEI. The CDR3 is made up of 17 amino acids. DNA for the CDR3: TGTGCCAGCAGGAGAGCCTACGGACTAGCGGACTACAATGAGCAGTTCTTC. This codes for CASRRAYGLADYNEQFF.

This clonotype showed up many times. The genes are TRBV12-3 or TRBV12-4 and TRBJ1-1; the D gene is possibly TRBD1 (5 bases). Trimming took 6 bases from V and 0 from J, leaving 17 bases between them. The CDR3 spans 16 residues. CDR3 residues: CASSLTREVVNTEAFF. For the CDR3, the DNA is TGTGCCAGCAGCCTTACCAGGGAGGTGGTGAACACTGAAGCTTTCTTT.

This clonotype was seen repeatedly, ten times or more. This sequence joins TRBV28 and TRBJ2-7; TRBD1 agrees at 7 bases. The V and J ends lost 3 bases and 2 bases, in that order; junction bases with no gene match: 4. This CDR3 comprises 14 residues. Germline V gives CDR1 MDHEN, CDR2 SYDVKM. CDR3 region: CASSFQDRTYEQYF. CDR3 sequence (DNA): TGTGCCAGCAGTTTCCAGGACAGGACCTACGAGCAGTACTTC.

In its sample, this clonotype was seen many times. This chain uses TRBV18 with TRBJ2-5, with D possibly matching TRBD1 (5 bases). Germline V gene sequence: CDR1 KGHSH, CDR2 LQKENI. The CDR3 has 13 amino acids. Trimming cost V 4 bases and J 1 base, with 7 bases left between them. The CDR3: CASSQQAQETQYF. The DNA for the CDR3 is TGTGCCAGCTCACAACAGGCCCAAGAGACCCAGTACTTC.

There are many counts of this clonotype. In DNA form, the CDR3 reads TGTGCCAGCAGTACCCTAGATTACGAGCAGTACTTC. Translated: CASSTLDYEQYF. The V gene is TRBV2, the J gene TRBJ2-7; D gene unclear. V lost 5 bases and J 4 bases, leaving 9 bases between the germline ends. Germline assignment: CDR1 SNHLY and CDR2 FYNNEI. The CDR3 spans 12 residues. Full variable domain (missing parts from reference TRBV2 and TRBJ2-7): EPEVTQTPSHQVTQMGQEVILRCVPISNHLYFYWYRQILGQKVEFLVSFYNNEISEKSEIFDDQFSVERPDGSNFTLKIRSTKLEDSAMYFCASSTLDYEQYFGPGTRLTVT.

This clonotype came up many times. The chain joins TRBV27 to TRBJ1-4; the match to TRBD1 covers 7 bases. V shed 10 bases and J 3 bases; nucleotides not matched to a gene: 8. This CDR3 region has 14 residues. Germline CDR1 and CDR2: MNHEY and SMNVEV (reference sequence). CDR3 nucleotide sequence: TGTGCCACCGCGACAGGGTGGGCTAATGAAAAACTGTTTTTT. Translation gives CATATGWANEKLFF.

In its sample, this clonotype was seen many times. CDR3 bases: TGTGCCAGCAGTGAGACTCCGGGGGCTAACTATGGCTACACCTTC. Translation gives CASSETPGANYGYTF. The chain combines TRBV2 with TRBJ1-2; possibly TRBD1 for D (5 bases). The CDR3 length is 15 residues. Per the germline V gene, CDR1 is SNHLY and CDR2 is FYNNEI. Trimming removed 3 bases from V and 0 bases from J, with 11 bases in between.

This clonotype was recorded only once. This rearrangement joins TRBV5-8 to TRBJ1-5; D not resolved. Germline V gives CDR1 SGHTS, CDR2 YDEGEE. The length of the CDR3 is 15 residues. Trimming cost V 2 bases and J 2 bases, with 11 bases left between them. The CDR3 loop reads CASSLSGKGNQPQHF. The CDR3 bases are TGTGCCAGCAGCTTATCCGGGAAAGGCAATCAGCCCCAGCATTTT.